The 2 T cell receptor beta chains below all came from one sample that was sequenced in a study of blood T cell repertoires in COVID-19. Assay: immunoSEQ multiplex PCR; the TCRdb copy retains only in-frame clones and omits some. The sample lists 60,000 to 85,000 clones, more than 75% occurring once. Sequenced sample: peripheral blood. These receptors were taken from a human donor in a cohort sampled during active COVID-19.

V usage is TRBV3-1 (or the pseudogene TRBV3-2) and J usage is TRBJ2-3; a weak D match, TRBD1 (5 bases). The germline V gene has CDR1 LGHDT and CDR2 YNNKEL (reference sequence). The ends were cut back, 3 bases at V and 4 bases at J, with 23 bases in the middle. CDR3 size: 18 residues. The CDR3 spells CASSHGLSLGQRADTQYF. CDR3 sequence (DNA): TGTGCCAGCAGCCACGGGCTTAGCCTCGGACAAAGGGCAGATACGCAGTATTTT.

This clone has more than one count but fewer than ten. V is TRBV19 and J is TRBJ2-3; D not resolved. Between the trimmed V and J ends, which lost 6 bases and 2 bases, there was a span of 15 bases. Germline V gives CDR1 LNHDA, CDR2 SQIVND (reference sequence). The length of the CDR3 is 15 residues. The CDR3 sequence is CASREMAGNTDTQYF. CDR3 coding DNA: TGTGCCAGTAGAGAAATGGCAGGAAACACAGATACGCAGTATTTT.